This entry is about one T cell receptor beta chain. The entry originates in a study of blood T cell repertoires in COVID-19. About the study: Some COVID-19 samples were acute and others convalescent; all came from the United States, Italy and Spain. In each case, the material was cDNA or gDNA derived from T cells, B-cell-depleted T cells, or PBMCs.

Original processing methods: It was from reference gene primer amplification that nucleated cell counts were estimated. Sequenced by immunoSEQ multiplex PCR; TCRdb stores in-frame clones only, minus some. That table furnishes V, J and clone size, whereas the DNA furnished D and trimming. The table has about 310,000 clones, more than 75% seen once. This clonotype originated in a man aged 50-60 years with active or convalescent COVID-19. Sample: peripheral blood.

CDR3 in amino acids: CASTPTGYQPQHF. The CDR3 coding sequence is TGTGCCAGCACCCCGACGGGTTATCAGCCCCAGCATTTT. The chain employs TRBV6-2 or TRBV6-3 and TRBJ1-5, with D hard to call. The CDR3 runs to 13 residues. V lost 7 bases and J 5 bases, leaving 12 bases between the germline ends. Per the germline V gene, CDR1 is MNHEY and CDR2 is SVGEGT.